These 29 T cell receptor beta chains were all obtained from the same sample, sequenced in a study of human T cells and chemical hapten exposure. Time point defined: patch test 2, 6 weeks after DPC sensitization. Treatment given: therapeutic diphenylcyclopropenone sensitization with weekly scalp DPC. TCRdb reanalysed the RACE reads using MiXCR and keeps one entry per CDR3 protein. Of just over 350,000 distinct CDR3 sequences in the sample, around 6% were seen once. The material was whole blood, obtained in connection with sensitization to the hapten diphenylcyclopropenone (DPC). Receptor source: a woman under 30 with alopecia areata. Some clones in this sample may be carry-over from other donors' samples.

This clonotype was seen ten or more times. This sequence joins TRBV6-6 and TRBJ1-5; D gene uncertain. Between the trimmed V and J ends, which lost 6 bases and 3 bases, there was a span of 12 bases. Germline CDR1 and CDR2: MNHNY and SVGAGI (reference sequence). There are 14 residues in the CDR3. This CDR3 reads CASSTIQSNQPQHF. CDR3 DNA: TGTGCCAGCAGCACGATTCAGTCCAATCAGCCCCAGCATTTT.

This clonotype occurred a few times. The V call is TRBV9, the J call TRBJ1-1; D remains ambiguous. CDR3 size: 12 residues. Germline V CDR1 and CDR2: SGDLS, YYNGEE. The V end was cut by 3 bases, the J end by 5 bases, with 8 bases between. The CDR3, as DNA: TGTGCCAGCAGCGAGTGGGGAACTGAAGCTTTCTTT. It translates to CASSEWGTEAFF.

The genes are TRBV20-1 and TRBJ2-1; TRBD2 agrees at 7 bases. The V gene's germline CDR1 is DFQATT and CDR2 SNEGSKA (reference sequence). Trimming cost V 0 bases and J 3 bases; bases outside gene matches: 5. The CDR3 contains 15 residues. The CDR3 loop reads CSARDPLAYYNEQFF. As DNA, the CDR3 is TGCAGTGCTAGAGATCCACTAGCGTACTACAATGAGCAGTTCTTC.

In its sample, this clonotype was seen a few times. The V and J genes are TRBV4-3 and TRBJ1-1; a possible D gene is TRBD1 (5 bases). V dropped 0 bases and J dropped 11 bases, with 10 bases sitting between them. The CDR3 runs 12 residues. Germline V CDR1 and CDR2: LGHNA, YSLEER. The CDR3 loop reads CASSQDSREAFF. As DNA, the CDR3 is TGCGCCAGCAGCCAAGATAGCAGGGAGGCTTTCTTT.

There are many counts of this clonotype. The rearrangement uses TRBV7-2 and TRBJ2-5; D remains ambiguous. Germline lookup yields CDR1 SGHTA and CDR2 FQGNSA. V gave up 2 bases and J gave up 2 bases, with 3 bases separating them. This CDR3 comprises 12 residues. CDR3 region: CASSLQQETQYF. The CDR3, as DNA: TGTGCCAGCAGCTTACAGCAAGAGACCCAGTACTTC.

This clonotype was seen ten or more times. CDR3 bases: TGTGCCAGCAGCCCGACAGTTAGCAATCAGCCCCAGCATTTT. As protein: CASSPTVSNQPQHF. The V call is TRBV7-8, the J call TRBJ1-5; maybe TRBD1 (5 bases). The CDR3 runs 14 residues. V lost 5 bases to trimming and J lost 0 bases, with 8 bases between them. The germline V gene has CDR1 SGHVS and CDR2 FQNEAQ.

The chain uses TRBV7-2 and TRBJ1-5, with D uncertain. The germline V and J ends were trimmed by 1 base and 7 bases, with 8 bases remaining between them. The CDR3 totals 13 residues. The V gene's germline CDR1 is SGHTA and CDR2 FQGNSA. The CDR3 protein is CASSLVSQQPQHF. CDR3 bases: TGTGCCAGCAGCTTAGTGTCACAGCAGCCCCAGCATTTT.

J is TRBJ2-1 and V is TRBV3-1, with a tentative D call TRBD2 (6 bases). Trimming pared 3 bases from V and 2 bases from J, leaving 14 bases between. Germline V CDR1 and CDR2: LGHDT, YNNKEL (reference sequence). The CDR3 is 16 amino acids. CDR3 in amino acids: CASSQIWEDPYNEQFF. DNA of the CDR3: TGTGCCAGCAGCCAGATTTGGGAGGACCCCTACAATGAGCAGTTCTTC.

This chain's CDR3 is CASSESGQANYGYTF. The CDR3 nucleotides read TGTGCCAGCAGTGAATCGGGACAGGCTAACTATGGCTACACCTTC. This chain connects TRBV2 to TRBJ1-2, with TRBD1 matching over 8 bases. V shed 2 bases, J shed 0 bases, and the junction held 2 bases outside the gene matches. The germline V gene encodes CDR1 SNHLY and CDR2 FYNNEI. The CDR3 has 15 residues.

With respect to this clonotype: It may be a read error: a sequence one base away is much more abundant. The rearrangement joins TRBV12-3 or TRBV12-4 to TRBJ1-6; 7 bases agree with TRBD1. The CDR3 spans 14 residues. CDR3 loop: CVSRGTLEGSPLHF. The CDR3 nucleotides read TGTGTCAGCAGGGGGACACTGGAGGGTTCACCCCTCCACTTT.

This clonotype was recorded a few times. The chain employs TRBV28 and TRBJ1-1, with D perhaps matching TRBD1 (6 bases). The germline V gene encodes CDR1 MDHEN and CDR2 SYDVKM. The CDR3 runs 12 residues. V was cut by 1 base and J by 10 bases, with 10 bases left in between. CDR3 amino acids: CASSLSQGAAFF. CDR3 DNA sequence: TGTGCCAGCAGTTTATCACAGGGTGCAGCTTTCTTT.

This clonotype showed up many times. This chain uses TRBV7-2 with TRBJ1-4, with TRBD1 as a possible D gene (6 bases). Looked up from germline, CDR1 is SGHTA and CDR2 is FQGNSA. Trimming took 0 bases from V and 7 from J, leaving 12 bases between them. CDR3 length equals 15 residues. The CDR3 is CASSLAGGLGEKLFF. Here the CDR3 DNA reads TGTGCCAGCAGCTTAGCGGGGGGGCTGGGTGAAAAACTGTTTTTT. The full variable domain, with the rest looked up from reference TRBV7-2 and TRBJ1-4, is GAGVSQSPSNKVTEKGKDVELRCDPISGHTALYWYRQSLGQGLEFLIYFQGNSAPDKSGLPSDRFSAERTGGSVSTLTIQRTQQEDSAVYLCASSLAGGLGEKLFFGSGTQLSVL.

This clonotype has a handful of counts. The V and J genes are TRBV7-9 and TRBJ1-5; D is possibly TRBD1 (5 bases). The CDR3 consists of 14 residues. Germline values: CDR1 SEHNR, CDR2 FQNEAQ (reference sequence). The V end was cut by 8 bases, the J end by 2 bases, with 13 bases between. The DNA for the CDR3 is TGTGCCAGCGGCTCGGGCAGGGGCAATCAGCCCCAGCATTTT. Its protein product is CASGSGRGNQPQHF.

This clonotype was picked up a small number of times. This chain links TRBV3-1 with TRBJ2-5, with D possibly matching TRBD1 (5 bases). Germline CDR1 and CDR2: LGHDT and YNNKEL (reference sequence). Trimming took off 0 bases at V and 4 bases at J, with 9 bases between the two ends. The CDR3 sequence is 14 residues long. The CDR3: CASSQEGDTETQYF. The CDR3 DNA reads TGTGCCAGCAGCCAAGAAGGGGATACAGAGACCCAGTACTTC.

V gene TRBV5-4 combines with J gene TRBJ2-3, with TRBD2 identical over 7 bases. This CDR3 has 16 amino acids. The junction had 5 bases not matched to a gene; V was cut back by 0 bases and J by 1 base. Germline CDR1 SGHNT, CDR2 YYREEE (reference sequence). CDR3 loop: CASSLDRLAGTDTQYF. For the CDR3, the DNA is TGTGCCAGCAGCTTGGACAGACTAGCAGGCACAGATACGCAGTATTTT.

This clonotype appeared a few times. The chain uses TRBV10-3 and TRBJ1-6, with D unclear. V lost 0 bases, J lost 7 bases, and 4 bases lay in between. The CDR3 is made up of 13 amino acids. Per the germline V gene, CDR1 is ENHRY and CDR2 is SYGVKD. The CDR3 spells CAISESPNSPLHF. The CDR3 nucleotides read TGTGCCATCAGTGAGTCGCCCAATTCACCCCTCCACTTT.

This clonotype appeared a few times. The gene calls are TRBV7-8 and TRBJ1-5; D not certain. Trimming removed 1 base at V and 7 bases at J, with 14 bases between. This CDR3 is built from 15 residues. Looked up from germline, CDR1 is SGHVS and CDR2 is FQNEAQ. The CDR3 here is CASSLEEWEGQPQHF. In nucleotides, the CDR3 is TGTGCCAGCAGCTTAGAGGAGTGGGAGGGCCAGCCCCAGCATTTT.

This clonotype has ten or more counts. The gene calls are TRBV7-6 and TRBJ2-3; perhaps TRBD1 as D (6 bases). Germline V gene lookup returns CDR1 SGHVS and CDR2 FNYEAQ. The V end was cut by 1 base, the J end by 3 bases, with 11 bases between. The CDR3 is 15 residues long. Written as DNA, the CDR3 is TGTGCCAGCAGCTTAGGGCTAGGGGGTACAGATACGCAGTATTTT. This translates into CASSLGLGGTDTQYF. The variable domain in full, completed from reference TRBV7-6 and TRBJ2-3, reads GAGVSQSPRYKVTKRGQDVALRCDPISGHVSLYWYRQALGQGPEFLTYFNYEAQQDKSGLPNDRFSAERPEGSISTLTIQRTEQRDSAMYRCASSLGLGGTDTQYFGPGTRLTVL.

This clonotype was recorded at least ten times. This chain's CDR3 is CSARGRDSYNSPLHF. CDR3 in DNA: TGCAGTGCTAGGGGCCGGGACAGCTATAATTCACCCCTCCACTTT. The J gene is TRBJ1-6, the V gene TRBV20-1, with 7 positions matching TRBD1. Germline V lookup: CDR1 DFQATT, CDR2 SNEGSKA (reference sequence). V was pared by 3 bases and J by 3 bases, with 5 bases of the junction left unmatched. There are 15 residues in the CDR3.

This clonotype came up a few times. The chain couples TRBV29-1 to TRBJ2-5; D possibly uses TRBD1 or TRBD2 (5 bases each). The CDR3 is made up of 13 amino acids. Per germline, CDR1 SQVTM and CDR2 ANQGSEA. V lost 7 bases, J lost 4 bases, and 16 bases lay in between. The CDR3 is CSAEGPGTETQYF. DNA of the CDR3: TGCAGCGCCGAGGGACCAGGGACAGAGACCCAGTACTTC.

Ten or more counts support this clonotype. The rearrangement links TRBV7-3 to TRBJ1-1, with D hard to call. The germline V and J ends were trimmed by 5 bases and 5 bases, with 15 bases remaining between them. This CDR3 is built from 14 residues. Germline V gene lookup returns CDR1 SGHTA and CDR2 FQGTGA. The CDR3 reads CASSDASAGTEAFF. The CDR3 coding sequence is TGTGCCAGCAGCGACGCCTCCGCGGGGACTGAAGCTTTCTTT.

This clonotype was seen ten or more times. The J gene is TRBJ1-1, the V gene TRBV7-2; TRBD1 might be the D (5 bases). The CDR3 runs to 14 residues. Trimming removed 2 bases at V and 6 bases at J, with 13 bases between. Germline V CDR1 and CDR2: SGHTA, FQGNSA. Here the CDR3 DNA reads TGTGCCAGCAGCTTAATTTACGGGGGTGCTGAAGCTTTCTTT. This sequence encodes CASSLIYGGAEAFF.

This clonotype has a count of ten or more. This rearrangement joins TRBV5-1 to TRBJ1-1; D is possibly TRBD1 (6 bases). Germline V gene data show CDR1 as SGHRS and CDR2 as YFSETQ. V was shortened by 5 bases and J by 0 bases, with 11 bases between the two germline ends. CDR3 length: 14 residues. The CDR3 protein is CASRGTGMNTEAFF. Here the CDR3 DNA reads TGCGCCAGCAGGGGAACAGGGATGAACACTGAAGCTTTCTTT.

This clonotype appeared a few times. The chain has TRBV28 and TRBJ1-6; D call uncertain. V lost 7 bases, J lost 10 bases, and 11 bases lay in between. In germline, CDR1 is MDHEN, CDR2 SYDVKM. This CDR3 comprises 12 residues. The CDR3 DNA sequence: TGTGCCAGCACCACATTCCTCTCACCCCTCCACTTT. Its translation: CASTTFLSPLHF.

This clonotype was recorded a few times. CDR3 loop: CASSDRPYGYTF. The CDR3 nucleotides are TGTGCCAGCAGTGACAGGCCCTATGGCTACACCTTC. The rearrangement uses TRBV27 and TRBJ1-2; tentatively, D is TRBD1 (6 bases). Germline V gives CDR1 MNHEY, CDR2 SMNVEV (reference sequence). This CDR3 is built from 12 residues. Trimming removed 5 bases at V and 4 bases at J, with 8 bases between.

This clonotype was found a few times. The chain links TRBV20-1 to TRBJ1-5, with 11 bases fitting TRBD1. The CDR3 sequence is 16 residues long. Germline V gene sequence: CDR1 DFQATT, CDR2 SNEGSKA (reference sequence). After removal of 0 bases from V and 5 bases from J, the junction contained 6 bases not matched to a gene. DNA of the CDR3: TGCAGTGCTAGAGATCGGGACAGGGGGGACTATCAGCCCCAGCATTTT. It codes for CSARDRDRGDYQPQHF.

The table lists this clonotype with a few counts. The chain carries TRBV21-1 and TRBJ1-6. TRBV21-1 is shown as a pseudogene. This CDR3 is built from 18 residues. The CDR3 sequence is CASSPGGEARPYNSPLHF. Here the CDR3 DNA reads TGTGCCAGCAGCCCGGGAGGAGAGGCCCGACCCTATAATTCACCCCTCCACTTT.

This clonotype was observed at least ten times. The rearrangement links TRBV12-3 or TRBV12-4 to TRBJ1-5, with D hard to call. Trimming removed 1 base at V and 2 bases at J, with 12 bases between. The CDR3 loop spans 16 amino acids. CDR3 loop: CASSLGPGGRNQPQHF. In nucleotides, the CDR3 is TGTGCCAGCAGTTTAGGGCCAGGAGGACGCAATCAGCCCCAGCATTTT.

This clonotype was counted many times. The rearrangement uses TRBV6-6 and TRBJ1-5; D unclear. This CDR3 is built from 15 residues. V was cut by 0 bases and J by 3 bases, with 9 bases left in between. CDR1 MNHNY and CDR2 SVGAGI come from the germline V gene (reference sequence). CDR3 DNA sequence: TGTGCCAGCAGTTACTCGGACCGCTCCAATCAGCCCCAGCATTTT. Its protein is CASSYSDRSNQPQHF.